The 14 T cell receptor beta chains below come from one sample, sequenced in a study of blood T cell repertoires in COVID-19 (dated by TCRdb to the early 2020s). Preparation of the library involved the immunoSEQ multiplex PCR assay. Imported from immuneACCESS, the table was reduced by TCRdb to in-frame sequences with V and J called. These copies leave out some clones; in studies compared against another copy, an unresolved V gene accounts for under half, and the cause of the remainder is not known. The sample table contains roughly 130,000 clones; only one count was recorded for approximately 84% of them. The top ten clonotypes cover more than 3% of the sample. The specimen was PBMCs or T cells enriched from blood (not recorded which). The receptors were gathered from a woman between 50 and 59 years old with acute COVID-19.

The rearrangement joins TRBV30 to TRBJ2-7; possible D gene TRBD1, 6 bases. The CDR3 sequence is 13 residues long. Germline lookup yields CDR1 GTSNPN and CDR2 SVGIG (reference sequence). V was shortened by 0 bases and J by 7 bases, with 13 bases between the two germline ends. CDR3 nucleotide sequence: TGTGCCTGGAGTGTAGGGACACGTGTTGAGCAGTACTTC. Translation gives CAWSVGTRVEQYF.

J is TRBJ1-5 and V is TRBV5-5, with 7 bases fitting TRBD1. The CDR3 loop spans 16 amino acids. Germline V gene lookup returns CDR1 SGHKS and CDR2 YYEKEE (reference sequence). The V and J ends lost 0 bases and 6 bases, in that order; junction bases with no gene match: 9. The CDR3 sequence is CASSLGPDRVSQPQHF. The CDR3 DNA reads TGTGCCAGCAGCTTGGGACCTGACAGGGTGAGTCAGCCCCAGCATTTT.

This chain joins TRBV19 and TRBJ2-2; possible D gene TRBD1, 6 bases. The CDR3 runs to 12 residues. Germline V gene data show CDR1 as LNHDA and CDR2 as SQIVND (reference sequence). Deletions cut 8 bases from V and 6 bases from J, with 10 bases between. The CDR3 is CASGSGAGELFF. The CDR3 bases are TGTGCCAGTGGCTCAGGGGCCGGGGAGCTGTTTTTT.

Only one count was recorded for this clone. The chain uses TRBV21-1 and TRBJ2-1; TRBD1, the table's D call, was not compared with the DNA. TRBV21-1 is classified as a pseudogene. The CDR3 is made up of 13 amino acids. CDR3 residues: CASITEGEGRKFF. In nucleotides, the CDR3 is TGTGCCAGCATCACTGAAGGGGAAGGAAGGAAGTTCTTC.

The chain links TRBV5-7 to TRBJ1-6, with no clear D. TRBV5-7 is given ORF status, its function remaining uncertain. The V end lost 7 bases, the J end lost 11 bases, and 10 bases lay between the germline ends. CDR3 length equals 11 residues. Here the CDR3 reads CASSRLPPLHF. CDR3 DNA: TGTGCCAGCTCCCGGTTGCCACCCCTCCACTTT.

Only a few counts were recorded for this clone. The chain combines TRBV5-1 with TRBJ2-5, with a possible D match to TRBD1 (5 bases). The germline CDR1 and CDR2 sequences are SGHRS and YFSETQ. This CDR3 comprises 13 residues. V was pared by 3 bases and J by 2 bases, with 8 bases between. CDR3 bases: TGCGCCAGCAGCTCCAGGGCACAAGAGACCCAGTACTTC. Translated, it gives CASSSRAQETQYF.

The rearrangement joins TRBV5-1 to TRBJ1-1, with D maybe TRBD1 (6 bases). With 1 base removed from V and 0 bases from J, the gap between germline ends came to 10 bases. This CDR3 has 15 residues. The germline V gene has CDR1 SGHRS and CDR2 YFSETQ. This chain's CDR3 is CASSLMDRLNTEAFF. For the CDR3, the DNA is TGCGCCAGCAGCTTGATGGACAGACTGAACACTGAAGCTTTCTTT.

A single count supports this clone. The chain couples TRBV5-1 to TRBJ2-1; D not resolved. This CDR3 has 15 amino acids. Trimming stripped 1 base from V and 7 bases from J, with 15 bases between. The germline V gene has CDR1 SGHRS and CDR2 YFSETQ. This CDR3 is CASSLSLAGSNEQFF. The CDR3 coding sequence is TGCGCCAGCAGCTTGTCTCTTGCCGGTTCGAATGAGCAGTTCTTC.

The chain carries TRBV19 and TRBJ1-2; D is undetermined. The V gene's germline CDR1 is LNHDA and CDR2 SQIVND (reference sequence). The CDR3 runs 13 residues. Trimming removed 5 bases at V and 8 bases at J, with 15 bases between. DNA for the CDR3: TGTGCCAGTAGTCCCCTTCACCGGGGAGGCTACACCTTC. Translation gives CASSPLHRGGYTF.

The DNA of the CDR3 is TGTGCCAGCAGCTCAGGACACTTGCTCCCTTATGGCTACACCTTC. Amino acids: CASSSGHLLPYGYTF. J is TRBJ1-2 and V is TRBV5-5; D perhaps matches TRBD1 (5 bases). CDR1 and CDR2 (germline): SGHKS, YYEKEE (reference sequence). V was cut by 3 bases and J by 5 bases, with 17 bases left in between. CDR3 length equals 15 residues.

The CDR3, as DNA: TGTGCCAGTAGTGAACAGGGTGGGCAGCCCCAGCATTTT. Translated, it gives CASSEQGGQPQHF. The chain carries TRBV19 and TRBJ1-5; a possible D gene is TRBD1 (6 bases). Germline V CDR1 and CDR2: LNHDA, SQIVND (reference sequence). With 5 bases removed from V and 7 bases from J, the gap between germline ends came to 12 bases. The CDR3 length is 13 residues.

V is TRBV11-3 and J is TRBJ2-7; weak D call: TRBD2 (5 bases). Germline V gene data show CDR1 as SGHNT and CDR2 as YENEEA. The CDR3 sequence is 14 residues long. Trimming stripped 4 bases from V and 3 bases from J, with 13 bases between. CDR3 nucleotides: TGTGCCAGCAGCTCCCCCACTAGTCACTACGAGCAGTACTTC. As protein: CASSSPTSHYEQYF.

The genes are TRBV24-1 and TRBJ1-5; TRBD1 might be the D (6 bases). Germline V gene sequence: CDR1 KGHDR, CDR2 SFDVKD. The V end lost 12 bases, the J end lost 1 base, and 15 bases lay between the germline ends. The CDR3 covers 14 residues. CDR3 in amino acids: CAVGAGSSNQPQHF. In DNA, the CDR3 is TGTGCCGTGGGGGCCGGCTCGAGCAATCAGCCCCAGCATTTT.

The genes are TRBV6-5 and TRBJ2-7; possibly TRBD1 for D (6 bases). The V gene's germline CDR1 is MNHEY and CDR2 SVGAGI. V lost 2 bases and J 2 bases, leaving 16 bases between the germline ends. This CDR3 is 16 amino acids long. The CDR3 reads CASSYGAGVATYEQYF. The CDR3 nucleotides are TGTGCCAGCAGTTACGGTGCAGGGGTCGCCACCTACGAGCAGTACTTC.